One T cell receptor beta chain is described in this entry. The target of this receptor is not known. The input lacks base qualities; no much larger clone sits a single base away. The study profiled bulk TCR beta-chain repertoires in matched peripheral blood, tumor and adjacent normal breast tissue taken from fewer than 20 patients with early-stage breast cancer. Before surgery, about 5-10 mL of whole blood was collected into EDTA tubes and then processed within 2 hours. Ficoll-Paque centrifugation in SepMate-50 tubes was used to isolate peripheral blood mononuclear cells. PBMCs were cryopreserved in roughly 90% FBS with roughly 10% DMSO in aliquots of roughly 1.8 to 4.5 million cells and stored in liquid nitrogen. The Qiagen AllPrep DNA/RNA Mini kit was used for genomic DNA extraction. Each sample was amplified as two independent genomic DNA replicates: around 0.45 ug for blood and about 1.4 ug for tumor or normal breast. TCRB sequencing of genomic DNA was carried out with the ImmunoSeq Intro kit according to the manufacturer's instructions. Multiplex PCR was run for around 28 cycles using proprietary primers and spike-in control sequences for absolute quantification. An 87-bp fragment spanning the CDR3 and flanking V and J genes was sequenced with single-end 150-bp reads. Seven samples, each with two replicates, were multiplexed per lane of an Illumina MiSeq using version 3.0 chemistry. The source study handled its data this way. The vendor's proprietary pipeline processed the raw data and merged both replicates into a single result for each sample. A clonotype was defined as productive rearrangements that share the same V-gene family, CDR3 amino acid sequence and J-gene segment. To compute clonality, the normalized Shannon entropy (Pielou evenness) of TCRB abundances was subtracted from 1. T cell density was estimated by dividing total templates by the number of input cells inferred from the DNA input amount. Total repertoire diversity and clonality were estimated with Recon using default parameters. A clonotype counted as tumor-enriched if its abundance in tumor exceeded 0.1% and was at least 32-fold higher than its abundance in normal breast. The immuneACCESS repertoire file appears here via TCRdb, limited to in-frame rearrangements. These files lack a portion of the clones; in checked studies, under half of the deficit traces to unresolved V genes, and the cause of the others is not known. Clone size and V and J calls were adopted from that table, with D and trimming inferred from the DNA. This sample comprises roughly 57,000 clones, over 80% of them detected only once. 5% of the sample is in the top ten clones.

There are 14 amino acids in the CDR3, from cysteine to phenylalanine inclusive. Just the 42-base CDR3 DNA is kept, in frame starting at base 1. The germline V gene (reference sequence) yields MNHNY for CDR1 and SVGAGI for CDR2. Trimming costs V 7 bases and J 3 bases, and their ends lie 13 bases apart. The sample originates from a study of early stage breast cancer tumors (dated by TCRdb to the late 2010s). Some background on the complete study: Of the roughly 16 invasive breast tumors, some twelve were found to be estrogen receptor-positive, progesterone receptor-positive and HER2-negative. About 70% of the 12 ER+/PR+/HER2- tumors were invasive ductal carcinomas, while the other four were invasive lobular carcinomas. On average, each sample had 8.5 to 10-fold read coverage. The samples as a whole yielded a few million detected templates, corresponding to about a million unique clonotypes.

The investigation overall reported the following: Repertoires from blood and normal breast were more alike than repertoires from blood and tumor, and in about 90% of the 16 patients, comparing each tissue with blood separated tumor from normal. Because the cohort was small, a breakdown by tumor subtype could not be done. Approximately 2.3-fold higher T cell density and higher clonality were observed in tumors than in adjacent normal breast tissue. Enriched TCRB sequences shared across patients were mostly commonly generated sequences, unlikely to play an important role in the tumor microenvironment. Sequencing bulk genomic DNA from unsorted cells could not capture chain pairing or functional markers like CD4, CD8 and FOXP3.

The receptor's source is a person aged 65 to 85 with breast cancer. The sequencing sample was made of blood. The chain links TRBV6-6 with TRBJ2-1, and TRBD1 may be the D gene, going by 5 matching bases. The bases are TGTGCCAGCATTGGGTGGGGCAGCTACAATGAGCAGTTCTTC. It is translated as CASIGWGSYNEQFF.